What follows describes a single TCR beta chain. As yet, its antigen is unknown. The V end lost 4 bases, the J end lost 8 bases, and 15 bases lay between the germline ends. There are 14 residues in the CDR3. Germline CDR1 LGHDT, CDR2 YNNKEL (reference sequence). The data were taken from a study of response to subunit inactivated influenza vaccine. Study observations and caveats: It was suggested by the authors that few new T cells are recruited by each seasonal influenza vaccination.

One entry per CDR3 protein, called by TCRdb with MiXCR from the RT-PCR reads. The table records hundreds of thousands of distinct CDR3 sequences, approximately 15% of them present only once. Source: PBMCs from blood, taken 14 days before vaccination. This clonotype originated in a man over 45 who received an inactivated influenza vaccine. The chain combines TRBV3-1 with TRBJ2-1; D may correspond to TRBD1 or TRBD2 (5 bases each). CDR3 loop: CASSPSGGGDEQFF. CDR3 sequence (DNA): TGTGCCAGCAGCCCGAGTGGGGGTGGGGATGAGCAGTTCTTC.